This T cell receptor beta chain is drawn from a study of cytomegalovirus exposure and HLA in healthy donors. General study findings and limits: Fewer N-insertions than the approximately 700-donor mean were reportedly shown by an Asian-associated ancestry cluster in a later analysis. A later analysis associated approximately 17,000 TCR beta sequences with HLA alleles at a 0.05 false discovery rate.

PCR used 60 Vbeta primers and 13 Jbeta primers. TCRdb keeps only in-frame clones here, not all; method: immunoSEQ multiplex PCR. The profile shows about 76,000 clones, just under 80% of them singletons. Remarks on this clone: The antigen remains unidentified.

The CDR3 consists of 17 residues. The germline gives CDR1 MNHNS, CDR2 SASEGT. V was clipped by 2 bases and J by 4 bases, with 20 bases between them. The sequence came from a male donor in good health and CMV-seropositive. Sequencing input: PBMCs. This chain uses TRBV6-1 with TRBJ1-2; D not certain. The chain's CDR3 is CASSESGPGWSAYGYTF. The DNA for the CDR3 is TGTGCCAGCAGTGAATCTGGGCCAGGTTGGTCCGCCTATGGCTACACCTTC.